This paragraph reports one TCR beta chain. The sample comes from a study of T-cell reconstitution after alpha-beta-depleted transplantation in children. Researchers prepared the TCRbeta library using unique molecular identifiers, the study reports. TCRdb redid the calling of the PCR reads with MiXCR, one entry per CDR3 protein. The data hold some 290,000 distinct CDR3 sequences, with approximately 9.8% observed a single time. The material sequenced was PBMCs from the stem cell graft donor, taken from the stem cell graft. The TCR was taken from a human donor who donated a stem cell graft to a child with SCID.

This CDR3 reads CASSSQLWEQYF. Here the CDR3 DNA reads TGTGCCAGCAGTTCACAGCTTTGGGAGCAGTACTTC. V gene TRBV27 combines with J gene TRBJ2-7; D is ambiguous. The CDR3 spans 12 residues. CDR1 is MNHEY, CDR2 SMNVEV, per germline (reference sequence). The ends were cut back, 4 bases at V and 7 bases at J, with 11 bases in the middle.